These 17 T cell receptor beta chains originate from one sample sequenced in a study of Ad26.COV2.S vaccination and SARS-CoV-2 variants. Noted treatment: 15 to 20 received Ad26.COV2.S at low or high dose, single or two shots; roughly five received placebo; per-sample allocation not given. Specimens were obtained on day 63 following the first vaccine or placebo injection. Clones were read by immunoSEQ multiplex PCR, and TCRdb kept only the in-frame ones, dropping some. The sample includes 300,000 to 350,000 clones, 85% to 90% of them seen just once. The specimen comprised peripheral blood, sampled in a trial of Ad26.COV2.S vaccine versus placebo. The receptors were gathered from a person aged 18-65 years who received the Ad26.COV2.S COVID-19 vaccine or a placebo.

This clone was seen only once. V gene TRBV27 combines with J gene TRBJ2-7, with D maybe TRBD1 (6 bases). The germline gives CDR1 MNHEY, CDR2 SMNVEV (reference sequence). V lost 6 bases and J 5 bases, leaving 17 bases between the germline ends. CDR3 length: 14 amino acids. The CDR3 loop reads CASSPPGTPHEQYF. CDR3 nucleotide sequence: TGTGCCAGCAGCCCCCCCGGGACACCCCACGAGCAGTACTTC.

The chain is built from TRBV7-6 and TRBJ2-3; 9 bases line up with TRBD2. The germline V gene encodes CDR1 SGHVS and CDR2 FNYEAQ. CDR3 size: 17 residues. V trimming: 2 bases; J trimming: 5 bases; junction bases outside the gene matches: 11. CDR3 nucleotides: TGTGCCAGCAGCTTATTCAATAGCGGGGGAACCGGAGATACGCAGTATTTT. Translating it yields CASSLFNSGGTGDTQYF.

The V call is TRBV27, the J call TRBJ2-6, with TRBD1 matching 9 bases. V shed 7 bases and J 0 bases; nucleotides not matched to a gene: 19. The CDR3 contains 21 residues. Germline V gene sequence: CDR1 MNHEY, CDR2 SMNVEV (reference sequence). Here the CDR3 reads CASKGDREYLGVSSGANVLTF. The CDR3 bases are TGTGCCAGCAAGGGGGACAGGGAGTATCTCGGCGTTAGCTCTGGGGCCAACGTCCTGACTTTC.

The rearrangement joins TRBV7-8 to TRBJ2-1; 10 bases align to TRBD2. After removal of 2 bases from V and 6 bases from J, the junction contained 10 bases not matched to a gene. This CDR3 has 17 residues. CDR1 SGHVS and CDR2 FQNEAQ come from the germline V gene. The CDR3 bases are TGTGCCAGCAGCTTATTCCTGGCAGGGACTAGCGTCAATGAGCAGTTCTTC. This encodes CASSLFLAGTSVNEQFF.

This chain connects TRBV13 to TRBJ2-3, with D perhaps given as TRBD1 or TRBD2 (6 bases each). Trimming took 2 bases from V and 4 from J, leaving 10 bases between them. The V gene's germline CDR1 is PRHDT and CDR2 FYEKMQ (reference sequence). The CDR3 is 14 residues long. DNA of the CDR3: TGTGCCAGCAGCTTAAGGGGGGCTCCAGATACGCAGTATTTT. Translated: CASSLRGAPDTQYF.

This rearrangement joins TRBV5-1 to TRBJ2-2; 9 nucleotides align to TRBD1. The germline CDR1 and CDR2 sequences are SGHRS and YFSETQ. This CDR3 comprises 16 residues. V shed 4 bases and J 7 bases; nucleotides not matched to a gene: 11. The CDR3 DNA follows: TGCGCCAGCAGCCAACAAGGGACAGGGCTTGTCGGGGAGCTGTTTTTT. Its translation is CASSQQGTGLVGELFF.

V gene TRBV19 combines with J gene TRBJ2-3, with D possibly matching TRBD2 (5 bases). The CDR3 extends over 14 amino acids. Germline V CDR1 and CDR2: LNHDA, SQIVND (reference sequence). V lost 2 bases to trimming and J lost 2 bases, with 8 bases between them. CDR3 sequence (DNA): TGTGCCAGTAGTATAAGAGCGGACACAGATACGCAGTATTTT. The encoded protein is CASSIRADTDTQYF.

The chain couples TRBV5-5 to TRBJ2-3; no clear D gene. Germline V CDR1 and CDR2: SGHKS, YYEKEE (reference sequence). Trimming shortened V by 4 bases and J by 2 bases, and 5 bases separated the two germline ends. The CDR3 runs to 12 residues. The CDR3 coding sequence is TGTGCCAGCAGCCGAGACACAGATACGCAGTATTTT. Its translation is CASSRDTDTQYF.

The rearrangement uses TRBV3-1 (or the pseudogene TRBV3-2) and TRBJ2-2; a possible D gene is TRBD1 (5 bases). Per germline, CDR1 LGHDT and CDR2 YNNKEL (reference sequence). The CDR3 has 16 amino acids. Trimming took off 1 base at V and 6 bases at J, with 15 bases between the two ends. The CDR3 reads CASSQVVRVDAGELFF. DNA of the CDR3: TGTGCCAGCAGCCAAGTCGTCAGGGTGGATGCCGGGGAGCTGTTTTTT.

This clone was recorded only once. The chain recombines TRBV2 with TRBJ1-4; D is perhaps TRBD1 (5 bases). Germline CDR1 and CDR2: SNHLY and FYNNEI. CDR3 length: 13 residues. The germline V and J ends were trimmed by 7 bases and 8 bases, with 14 bases remaining between them. The CDR3 DNA is TGTGCCAGCAAAGGGACTTCAAGGGAAAAACTGTTTTTT. Translating gives CASKGTSREKLFF.

The J gene is TRBJ1-4, the V gene TRBV28; D is unresolved. CDR1 and CDR2 (germline): MDHEN, SYDVKM. The V gene lost 6 bases and the J gene lost 7 bases, with 9 bases spanning the gap. CDR3 length: 12 residues. The CDR3 loop reads CASSRKGEKLFF. CDR3 nucleotides: TGTGCCAGCAGCCGGAAGGGTGAAAAACTGTTTTTT.

V gene TRBV9 combines with J gene TRBJ1-3, with TRBD1 matching over 9 bases. The germline V gene has CDR1 SGDLS and CDR2 YYNGEE. V lost 0 bases and J lost 8; bases outside the gene matches: 6. The CDR3 extends over 15 amino acids. This CDR3 is CASSVDGTGRDTIYF. CDR3 in DNA: TGTGCCAGCAGCGTAGACGGGACAGGGAGGGACACCATATATTTT.

The chain is built from TRBV10-1 and TRBJ2-7; 9 nucleotides line up with TRBD2. After removal of 4 bases from V and 1 base from J, the junction contained 14 bases not matched to a gene. CDR3 length equals 18 residues. Germline CDR1 WNHNN, CDR2 SYGVQD (reference sequence). CDR3 protein: CASSGNVAGEGNSYEQYF. In DNA, the CDR3 is TGCGCCAGCAGTGGGAACGTAGCGGGAGAGGGAAATTCCTACGAGCAGTACTTC.

The rearrangement joins TRBV7-3 to TRBJ1-5; 9 positions match TRBD1. Trimming cost V 2 bases and J 6 bases; bases outside gene matches: 8. The CDR3 is made up of 16 amino acids. Germline V CDR1 and CDR2: SGHTA, FQGTGA. The DNA of the CDR3 is TGTGCCAGCAGCTTACTACCGGGACAGGGAGGTCAGCCCCAGCATTTT. It translates to CASSLLPGQGGQPQHF.

This clone was seen a single time. The chain recombines TRBV4-3 with TRBJ1-4; the D is unclear. The V end was cut by 0 bases, the J end by 0 bases, with 5 bases between. From germline, CDR1 is LGHNA and CDR2 YSLEER. This CDR3 contains 15 residues. CDR3 nucleotide sequence: TGCGCCAGCAGCCAAGAGGGATCAACTAATGAAAAACTGTTTTTT. The encoded protein is CASSQEGSTNEKLFF.

The gene calls are TRBV10-3 and TRBJ2-3, with 9 bases aligning to TRBD2. This CDR3 is built from 15 residues. CDR1 is ENHRY, CDR2 SYGVKD, per germline. The junction had 7 bases not matched to a gene; V was cut back by 3 bases and J by 6 bases. The CDR3 here is CAISDLAGNRDTQYF. The DNA of the CDR3 is TGTGCCATCAGTGATCTAGCGGGGAACCGGGATACGCAGTATTTT.

The J gene is TRBJ2-1, the V gene TRBV10-3; TRBD1 aligns across 8 bases. CDR3 length: 17 amino acids. With 0 bases clipped from V and 7 bases from J, the junction kept 11 bases outside the gene matches. The germline V gene encodes CDR1 ENHRY and CDR2 SYGVKD. CDR3 in DNA: TGTGCCATCAGTGAGTCTCAGGGGCAGGGGGCCGAAAATGAGCAGTTCTTC. This codes for CAISESQGQGAENEQFF.